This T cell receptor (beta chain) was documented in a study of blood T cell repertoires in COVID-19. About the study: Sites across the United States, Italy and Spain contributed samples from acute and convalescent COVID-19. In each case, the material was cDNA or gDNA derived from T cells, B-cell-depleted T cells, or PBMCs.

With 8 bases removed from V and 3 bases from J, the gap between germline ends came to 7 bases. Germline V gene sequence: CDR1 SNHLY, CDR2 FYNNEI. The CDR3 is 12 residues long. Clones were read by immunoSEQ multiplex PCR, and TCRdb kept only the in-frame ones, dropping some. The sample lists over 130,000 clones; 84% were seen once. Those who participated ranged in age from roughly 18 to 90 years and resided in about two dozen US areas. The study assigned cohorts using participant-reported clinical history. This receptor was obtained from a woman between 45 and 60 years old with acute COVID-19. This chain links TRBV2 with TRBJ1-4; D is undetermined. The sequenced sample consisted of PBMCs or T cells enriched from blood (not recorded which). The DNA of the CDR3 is TGTGCCAGCCAGGCCGCTAATGAAAAACTGTTTTTT. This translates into CASQAANEKLFF.